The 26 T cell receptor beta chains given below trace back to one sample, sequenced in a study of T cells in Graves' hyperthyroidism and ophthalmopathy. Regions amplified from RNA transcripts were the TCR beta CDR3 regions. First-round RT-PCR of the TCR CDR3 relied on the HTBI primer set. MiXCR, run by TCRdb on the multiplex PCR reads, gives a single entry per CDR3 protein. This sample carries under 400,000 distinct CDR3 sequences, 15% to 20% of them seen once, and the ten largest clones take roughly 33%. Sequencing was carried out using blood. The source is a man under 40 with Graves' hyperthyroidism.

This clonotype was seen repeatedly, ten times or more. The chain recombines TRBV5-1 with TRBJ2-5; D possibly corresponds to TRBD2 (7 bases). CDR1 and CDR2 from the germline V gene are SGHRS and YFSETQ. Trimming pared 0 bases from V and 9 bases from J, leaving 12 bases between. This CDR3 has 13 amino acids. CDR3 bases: TGCGCCAGCAGCTTGGCCGACGGGGGGCCCCAGTACTTC. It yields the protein CASSLADGGPQYF.

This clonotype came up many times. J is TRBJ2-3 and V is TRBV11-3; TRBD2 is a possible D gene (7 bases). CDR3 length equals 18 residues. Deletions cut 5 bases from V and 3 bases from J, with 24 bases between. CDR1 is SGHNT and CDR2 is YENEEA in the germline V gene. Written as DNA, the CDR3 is TGTGCCAGCAGCCCCCTCGAAGGGGGAGGGCCTTTGACAGATACGCAGTATTTT. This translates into CASSPLEGGGPLTDTQYF. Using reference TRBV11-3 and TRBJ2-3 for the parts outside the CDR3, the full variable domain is EAGVVQSPRYKIIEKKQPVAFWCNPISGHNTLYWYLQNLGQGPELLIRYENEEAVDDSQLPKDRFSAERLKGVDSTLKIQPAELGDSAVYLCASSPLEGGGPLTDTQYFGPGTRLTVL.

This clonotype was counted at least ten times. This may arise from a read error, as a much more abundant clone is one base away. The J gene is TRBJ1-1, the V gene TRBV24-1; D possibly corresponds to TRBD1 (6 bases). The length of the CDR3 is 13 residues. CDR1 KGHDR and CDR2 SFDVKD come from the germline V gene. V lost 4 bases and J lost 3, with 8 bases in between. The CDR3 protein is CATSDGGDTEAFF. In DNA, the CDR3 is TGTGCCACCAGTGACGGGGGCGACACTGAAGCTTTCTTT.

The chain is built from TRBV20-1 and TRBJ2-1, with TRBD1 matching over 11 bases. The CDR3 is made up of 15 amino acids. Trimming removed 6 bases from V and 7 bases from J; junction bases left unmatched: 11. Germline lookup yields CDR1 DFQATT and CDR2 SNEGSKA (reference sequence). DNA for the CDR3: TGCAGTGCCCAAGTAGGACAGGGGGCGCGGAATGAGCAGTTCTTC. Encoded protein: CSAQVGQGARNEQFF.

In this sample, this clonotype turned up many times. The CDR3 protein is CASSTSGLAARHEQYF. DNA of the CDR3: TGTGCCAGCAGTACCTCGGGACTAGCGGCACGGCATGAGCAGTACTTC. V gene TRBV28 combines with J gene TRBJ2-7; 11 bases align to TRBD2. The junction had 13 bases not matched to a gene; V was cut back by 5 bases and J by 7 bases. Germline CDR1 is MDHEN and CDR2 is SYDVKM. The CDR3 loop spans 16 amino acids.

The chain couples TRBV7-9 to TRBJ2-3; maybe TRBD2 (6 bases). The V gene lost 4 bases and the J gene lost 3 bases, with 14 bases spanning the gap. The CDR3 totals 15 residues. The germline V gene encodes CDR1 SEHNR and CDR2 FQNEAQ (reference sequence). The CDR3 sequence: CASSSTTSFTDTQYF. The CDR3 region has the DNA TGTGCCAGCAGCTCTACAACTAGCTTTACAGATACGCAGTATTTT.

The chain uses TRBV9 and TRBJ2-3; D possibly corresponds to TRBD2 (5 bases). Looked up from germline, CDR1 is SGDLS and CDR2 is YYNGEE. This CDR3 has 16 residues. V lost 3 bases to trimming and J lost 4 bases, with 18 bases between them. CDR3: CASSDGLVRGADTQYF. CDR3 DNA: TGTGCCAGCAGCGATGGACTGGTAAGAGGCGCAGATACGCAGTATTTT.

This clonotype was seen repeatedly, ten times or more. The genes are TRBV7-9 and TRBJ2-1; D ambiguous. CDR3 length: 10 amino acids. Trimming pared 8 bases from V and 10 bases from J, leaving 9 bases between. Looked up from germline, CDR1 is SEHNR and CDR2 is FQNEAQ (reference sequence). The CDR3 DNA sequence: TGTGCCAGCCGCGAGTTGGAGCAGTTCTTC. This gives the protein CASRELEQFF.

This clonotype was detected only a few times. DNA for the CDR3: TGTGCCAATCAGGACCTGAAGTCCTACAATGAGCAGTTCTTC. It codes for CANQDLKSYNEQFF. The chain employs TRBV6-2 or TRBV6-3 and TRBJ2-1; D remains unclear. CDR1 MNHEY and CDR2 SVGEGT come from the germline V gene. The CDR3 has 14 amino acids. V shed 10 bases and J shed 1 base, with 14 bases lying between them.

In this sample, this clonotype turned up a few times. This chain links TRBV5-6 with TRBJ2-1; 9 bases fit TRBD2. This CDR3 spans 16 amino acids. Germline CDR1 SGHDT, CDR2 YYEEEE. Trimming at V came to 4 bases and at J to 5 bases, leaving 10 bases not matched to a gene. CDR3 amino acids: CASSPLSGSIDNEQFF. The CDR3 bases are TGTGCCAGCAGCCCTCTTAGCGGGAGTATCGACAATGAGCAGTTCTTC.

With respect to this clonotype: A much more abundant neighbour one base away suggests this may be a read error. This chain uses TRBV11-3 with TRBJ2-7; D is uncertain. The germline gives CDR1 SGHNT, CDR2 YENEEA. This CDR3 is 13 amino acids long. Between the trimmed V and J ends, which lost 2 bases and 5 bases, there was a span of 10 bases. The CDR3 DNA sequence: TGTGCCAGCAGCTTATTAGGTCCCCACGAGCAGTACTTC. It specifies CASSLLGPHEQYF.

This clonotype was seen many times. The CDR3 coding sequence is TGTGCCATCAGTTCAGGGGTAGAGGTCGAGCAGTACTTC. It yields the protein CAISSGVEVEQYF. V usage is TRBV10-3 and J usage is TRBJ2-7, with D possibly matching TRBD1 (6 bases). The CDR3 contains 13 residues. From germline, CDR1 is ENHRY and CDR2 SYGVKD. V lost 5 bases, J lost 6 bases, and 14 bases lay in between.

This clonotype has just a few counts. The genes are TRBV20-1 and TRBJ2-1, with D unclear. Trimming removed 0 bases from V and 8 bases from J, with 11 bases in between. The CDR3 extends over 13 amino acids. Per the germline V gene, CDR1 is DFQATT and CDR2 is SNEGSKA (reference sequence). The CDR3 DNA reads TGCAGTGCTAGAGATCTTTTTGGGTATGAGCAGTTCTTC. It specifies CSARDLFGYEQFF.

The CDR3 loop reads CASSSGRSTFF. The CDR3 nucleotides are TGTGCCAGCAGCTCCGGCAGATCAACTTTCTTT. This chain connects TRBV7-9 to TRBJ1-1; D unresolved. Germline-derived CDR1 and CDR2 are SEHNR and FQNEAQ (reference sequence). Trimming stripped 4 bases from V and 12 bases from J, with 12 bases between. CDR3 size: 11 residues.

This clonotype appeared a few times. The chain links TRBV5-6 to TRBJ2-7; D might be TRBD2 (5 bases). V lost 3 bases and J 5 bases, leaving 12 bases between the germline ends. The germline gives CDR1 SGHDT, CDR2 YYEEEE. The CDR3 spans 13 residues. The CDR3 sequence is CASSSGGSNEQYF. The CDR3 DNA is TGTGCCAGCAGCTCGGGCGGGTCCAACGAGCAGTACTTC. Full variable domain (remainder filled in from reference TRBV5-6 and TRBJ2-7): DAGVTQSPTHLIKTRGQQVTLRCSPKSGHDTVSWYQQALGQGPQFIFQYYEEEERQRGNFPDRFSGHQFPNYSSELNVNALLLGDSALYLCASSSGGSNEQYFGPGTRLTVT.

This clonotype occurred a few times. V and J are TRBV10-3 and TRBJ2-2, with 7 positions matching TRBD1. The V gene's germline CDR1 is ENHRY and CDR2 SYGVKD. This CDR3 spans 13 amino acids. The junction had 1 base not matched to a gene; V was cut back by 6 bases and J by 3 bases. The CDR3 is CAIRGGDTGELFF. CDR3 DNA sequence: TGTGCCATCAGAGGGGGCGACACCGGGGAGCTGTTTTTT.

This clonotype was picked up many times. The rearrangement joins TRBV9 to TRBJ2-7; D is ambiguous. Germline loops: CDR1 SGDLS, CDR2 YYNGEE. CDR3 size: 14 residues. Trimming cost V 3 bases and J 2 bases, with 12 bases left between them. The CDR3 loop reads CASSADSLTYEQYF. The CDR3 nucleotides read TGTGCCAGCAGCGCCGACTCACTGACCTACGAGCAGTACTTC.

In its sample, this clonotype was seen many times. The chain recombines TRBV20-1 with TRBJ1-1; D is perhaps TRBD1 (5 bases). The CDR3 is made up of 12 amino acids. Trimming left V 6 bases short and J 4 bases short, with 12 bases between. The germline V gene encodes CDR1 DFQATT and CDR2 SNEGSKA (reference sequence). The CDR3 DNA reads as TGCAGTGCAAGGGACTCCCCCACTGAAGCTTTCTTT. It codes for CSARDSPTEAFF.

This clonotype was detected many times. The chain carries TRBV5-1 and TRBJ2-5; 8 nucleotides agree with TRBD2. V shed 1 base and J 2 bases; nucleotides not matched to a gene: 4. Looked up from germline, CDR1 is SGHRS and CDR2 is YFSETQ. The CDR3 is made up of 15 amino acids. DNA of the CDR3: TGCGCCAGCAGCTTGAGTAGCGGGAAGCAAGAGACCCAGTACTTC. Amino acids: CASSLSSGKQETQYF.

CDR3 DNA: TGTGCCAGCAGCATACGGACGGGGGGTTTCTCGTACACCGGGGAGCTGTTTTTT. Residues: CASSIRTGGFSYTGELFF. This rearrangement joins TRBV3-1 to TRBJ2-2; 7 nucleotides agree with TRBD2. CDR1 and CDR2 (germline): LGHDT, YNNKEL (reference sequence). V shed 5 bases, J shed 3 bases, and the junction held 15 bases outside the gene matches. The CDR3 length is 18 residues.

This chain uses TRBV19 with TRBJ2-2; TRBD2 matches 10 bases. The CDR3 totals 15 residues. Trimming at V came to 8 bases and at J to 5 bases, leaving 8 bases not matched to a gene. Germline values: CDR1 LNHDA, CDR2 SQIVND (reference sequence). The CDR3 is CASRNLAGVTGELFF. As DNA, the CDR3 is TGTGCCAGTCGAAACCTAGCGGGAGTAACCGGGGAGCTGTTTTTT.

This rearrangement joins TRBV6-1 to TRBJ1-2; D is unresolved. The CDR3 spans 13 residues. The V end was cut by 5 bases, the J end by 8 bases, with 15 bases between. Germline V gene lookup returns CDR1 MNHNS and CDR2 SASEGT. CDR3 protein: CASSFLGVGGYTF. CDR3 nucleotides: TGTGCCAGCAGTTTCCTCGGGGTGGGGGGCTACACCTTC.

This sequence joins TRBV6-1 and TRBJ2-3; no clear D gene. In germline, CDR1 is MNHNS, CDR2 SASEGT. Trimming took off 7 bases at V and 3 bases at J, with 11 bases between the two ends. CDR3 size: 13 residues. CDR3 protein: CASTEVVTDTQYF. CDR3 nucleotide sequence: TGTGCCAGCACAGAGGTGGTTACAGATACGCAGTATTTT.

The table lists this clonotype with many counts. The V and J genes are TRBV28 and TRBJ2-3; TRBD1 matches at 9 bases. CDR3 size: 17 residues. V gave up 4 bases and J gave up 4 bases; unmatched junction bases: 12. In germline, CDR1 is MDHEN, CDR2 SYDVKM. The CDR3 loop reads CASSSPRKQGAADTQYF. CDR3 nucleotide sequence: TGTGCCAGCAGTTCACCTCGTAAACAGGGGGCTGCAGATACGCAGTATTTT.

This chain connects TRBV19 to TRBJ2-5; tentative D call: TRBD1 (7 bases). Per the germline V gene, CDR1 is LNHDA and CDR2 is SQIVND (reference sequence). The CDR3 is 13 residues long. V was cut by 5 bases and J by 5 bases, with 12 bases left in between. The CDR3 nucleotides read TGTGCCAGTAGTTCAGGGGGGCGGGAGACCCAGTACTTC. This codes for CASSSGGRETQYF.

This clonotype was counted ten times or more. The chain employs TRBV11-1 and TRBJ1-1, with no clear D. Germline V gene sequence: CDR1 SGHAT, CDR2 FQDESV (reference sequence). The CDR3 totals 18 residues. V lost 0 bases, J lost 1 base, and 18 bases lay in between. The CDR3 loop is CASSLAPESAGPNTEAFF. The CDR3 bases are TGTGCCAGCAGCTTAGCCCCCGAGTCGGCAGGCCCGAACACTGAAGCTTTCTTT.